Listed below are T cell receptor beta chains from one sample, sequenced in a study of blood T cell repertoires in COVID-19. Data came from immunoSEQ multiplex PCR; TCRdb stores just in-frame clones and leaves some out. The sample lists fewer than 200,000 clones, roughly 84% occurring once. The specimen was peripheral blood. The receptors originated from a woman of 80 years or more with acute or convalescent COVID-19. CDR3s include the opening cysteine and the closing phenylalanine or tryptophan.

cdr3_aa,v_call
CASSKGLAGRGTDTQYF,TRBV5-1
CATGNRDNSPLHF,TRBV10-3
CASGSTPGGGQTEAFF,TRBV12-5
CASSPQQGTEAFF,TRBV7-2
CASSAGQTNTGELFF,TRBV2
CASSPEDRQLENEQFF,TRBV7-9
CASSYIRGRRGNQPQHF,TRBV6-2/TRBV6-3
CASHQGTSGSSDTQYF,TRBV5-1
CASSVAGVSDTQYF,TRBV9
CASSRPGLAGPSSYEQYF,TRBV19
CASSSWEWVETQYF,TRBV7-9
CASSLVSSYEQYF,TRBV7-2
CASSHYSGGALGETQYF,TRBV3-1/TRBV3-2
CAWSPHKDRDQETQYF,TRBV30
CASSPPGNLGETQYF,TRBV18
CASRPGTANTEAFF,TRBV5-1
CASSYRAGPSSYEQYF,TRBV6-6
CASSYSLSGGSVYGYTF,TRBV6-2/TRBV6-3
CASSGGLAGSTTGELFF,TRBV9
CASSFGQGVDTQYF,TRBV5-1
CASSPRDTGTYEQYF,TRBV7-2
CASSVQSGGFGETQYF,TRBV9
CASSPGGGGGTEAFF,TRBV7-9
CASLPTTGANTEAFF,TRBV18
CASSFMSGSLGDTQYF,TRBV7-8
CASSVAGRSGDTIYF,TRBV9
CASSLGQRTEAFF,TRBV7-8
CASSLEWPSPLHF,TRBV5-6
CSVLRGHTEAFF,TRBV29-1
CASSRDRLSYEQYF,TRBV7-2
CASSQYLRGVEQYF,TRBV3-1/TRBV3-2
CASSQTSQADTQYF,TRBV4-2
CSVGDLGRGSEKLFF,TRBV29-1
CASSLGGKSYEQYF,TRBV7-2
CASRGNREFQETQYF,TRBV6-8
CASSITGNVAFF,TRBV19
CASSWGQGGTEAFF,TRBV14
CAARDRGTYGYTF,TRBV5-4
CASSLRTVRAPNTEAFF,TRBV7-6
CASSPEGGPGYTF,TRBV18
CASSQVTSAKGGRNEQFF,TRBV4-1
CASSLISSGTAYNYGYTF,TRBV5-1
CAWSSAGDYYGYTF,TRBV30
CASSPGLAAPPGLDTQYF,TRBV5-4
CASSRGQYTEAFF,TRBV19
CASSFGQGAPYEQYF,TRBV7-2
CASSWGQLNTEAFF,TRBV27
CAASSIGNEQYF,TRBV10-3
CASSLGGGDNSPLHF,TRBV7-9
CASGYPGGGYGYTF,TRBV10-2
CASSQDGGNSYNEQFF,TRBV4-2
CASRSGVVAFF,TRBV6-5
CASSLGYAVNYGYTF,TRBV7-2
CASSLSRDSQSSPLHF,TRBV11-2